The 9 T cell receptor beta chains presented below share a single source sample, sequenced in a study of blood T cell repertoires in COVID-19. Clones were read by immunoSEQ multiplex PCR, and TCRdb kept only the in-frame ones, dropping some. The sample has around 25,000 clones, roughly 90% seen once; the top ten hold 15% to 20%. Sequenced: peripheral blood. The source is a human donor with active COVID-19. The donor label of this sample is uncertain.

This chain connects TRBV5-5 to TRBJ1-5; a possible D gene is TRBD1 (6 bases). The germline gives CDR1 SGHKS, CDR2 YYEKEE (reference sequence). Trimming took 3 bases from V and 1 from J, leaving 8 bases between them. The CDR3 has 14 residues. CDR3 protein: CASSSQGSNQPQHF. The CDR3 DNA reads as TGTGCCAGCAGCTCTCAGGGGAGCAATCAGCCCCAGCATTTT. Full variable domain (missing parts from reference TRBV5-5 and TRBJ1-5): DAGVTQSPTHLIKTRGQQVTLRCSPISGHKSVSWYQQVLGQGPQFIFQYYEKEERGRGNFPDRFSARQFPNYSSELNVNALLLGDSALYLCASSSQGSNQPQHFGDGTRLSIL.

The chain links TRBV7-2 to TRBJ1-2, with D hard to call. Germline assignment: CDR1 SGHTA and CDR2 FQGNSA. Trimming left V 3 bases short and J 3 bases short, with 11 bases between. The CDR3 totals 14 residues. In DNA, the CDR3 is TGTGCCAGCAGCTTTTTGGGCAGGTACTATGGCTACACCTTC. Translated, it gives CASSFLGRYYGYTF.

The rearrangement uses TRBV2 and TRBJ2-3; 8 bases fit TRBD2. Germline CDR1 SNHLY, CDR2 FYNNEI. The CDR3 contains 13 residues. V lost 8 bases and J lost 1; bases outside the gene matches: 2. The DNA of the CDR3 is TGTGCCAGCTGGCGGGGGGGCACAGATACGCAGTATTTT. It codes for CASWRGGTDTQYF.

The chain employs TRBV6-6 and TRBJ2-7, with 14 bases lining up with TRBD2. V was pared by 4 bases and J by 0 bases, with 2 bases of the junction left unmatched. Germline loops: CDR1 MNHNY, CDR2 SVGAGI (reference sequence). This CDR3 has 16 amino acids. The CDR3 DNA reads TGTGCCAGCAGTTCCGGACTAGCGGGAGGCTCCTACGAGCAGTACTTC. Protein product: CASSSGLAGGSYEQYF.

V and J are TRBV5-1 and TRBJ2-7; no definite D call. This CDR3 spans 12 amino acids. The V end was cut by 4 bases, the J end by 5 bases, with 10 bases between. Germline CDR1 is SGHRS and CDR2 is YFSETQ. The CDR3 spells CASSETLDEQYF. CDR3 coding DNA: TGCGCCAGCAGCGAGACATTAGACGAGCAGTACTTC.

The chain employs TRBV24-1 and TRBJ2-7; 12 bases are shared with TRBD2. Germline V gene sequence: CDR1 KGHDR, CDR2 SFDVKD. Unmatched junction bases numbered 6, after V lost 2 bases and J lost 2 bases. This CDR3 has 17 residues. DNA of the CDR3: TGTGCCACCAGTGATTCCCGGACTAGCGGGAAAACCTACGAGCAGTACTTC. This encodes CATSDSRTSGKTYEQYF.

The chain combines TRBV5-4 with TRBJ2-5; tentative D call: TRBD1 (5 bases). Germline V gene lookup returns CDR1 SGHNT and CDR2 YYREEE (reference sequence). Trimming cost V 1 base and J 5 bases, with 15 bases left between them. The CDR3 is 15 amino acids. The CDR3 DNA sequence: TGTGCCAGCAGCTTGCTTACAGGCACAAAGGAGACCCAGTACTTC. Protein sequence: CASSLLTGTKETQYF.

The rearrangement links TRBV28 to TRBJ1-5; no firm D call. The CDR3 has 12 amino acids. V gave up 5 bases and J gave up 6 bases, with 8 bases separating them. Per the germline V gene, CDR1 is MDHEN and CDR2 is SYDVKM. CDR3 nucleotides: TGTGCCAGCAGTCCCCGTTCTCAGCCCCAGCATTTT. Its protein product is CASSPRSQPQHF.

The chain employs TRBV28 and TRBJ1-2, with 7 bases identical to TRBD1. The germline gives CDR1 MDHEN, CDR2 SYDVKM. This CDR3 contains 13 residues. The ends lost 2 bases at V and 5 bases at J; junction bases unmatched: 2. In DNA form, the CDR3 reads TGTGCCAGCAGTTTAGCAGGGGGTTATGGCTACACCTTC. Amino acids: CASSLAGGYGYTF.